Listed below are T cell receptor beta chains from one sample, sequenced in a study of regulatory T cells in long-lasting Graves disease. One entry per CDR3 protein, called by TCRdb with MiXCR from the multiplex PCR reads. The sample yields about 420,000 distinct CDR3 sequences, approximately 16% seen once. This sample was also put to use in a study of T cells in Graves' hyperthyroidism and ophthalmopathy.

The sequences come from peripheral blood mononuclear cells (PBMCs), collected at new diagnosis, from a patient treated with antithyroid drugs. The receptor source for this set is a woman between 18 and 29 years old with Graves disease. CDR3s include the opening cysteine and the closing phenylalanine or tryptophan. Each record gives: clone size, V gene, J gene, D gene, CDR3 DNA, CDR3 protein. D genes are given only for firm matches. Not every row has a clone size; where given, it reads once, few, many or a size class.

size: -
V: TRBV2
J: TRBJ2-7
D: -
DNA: TGTGCCAGCAGTGAAGTAGGGCAGGGCTACGAGCAGTACTTC
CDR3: CASSEVGQGYEQYF

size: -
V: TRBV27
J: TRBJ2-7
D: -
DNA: TGTGCCAGCAGTTCCTTGGAGGCCTACGAGCAGTACTTC
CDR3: CASSSLEAYEQYF

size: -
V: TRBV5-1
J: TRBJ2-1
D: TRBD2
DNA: TGCGCCAGCAGCTTAGTAAGGCTAGCGGGCCCGAGCTCCTACAATGGGCAGTTCTTC
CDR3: CASSLVRLAGPSSYNGQFF

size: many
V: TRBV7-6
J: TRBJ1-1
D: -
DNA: TGTGCCAGCAGCACCAGGGGCGACACTGAAGCTTTCTTT
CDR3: CASSTRGDTEAFF

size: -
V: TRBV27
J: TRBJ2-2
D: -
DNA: TGTGCCAGCTCACCAATCCCGCGCGAGTCAAGATCGAACACCGGGGAGCTGTTTTTT
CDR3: CASSPIPRESRSNTGELFF

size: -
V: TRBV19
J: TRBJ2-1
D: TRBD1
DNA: TGTGCCAGTACGGTACAGGGGCATTCGGATGAGCAGTTCTTC
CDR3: CASTVQGHSDEQFF

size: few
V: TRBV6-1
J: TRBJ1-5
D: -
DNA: TGTGCCAGCAGAGGAACGGCCGCTGGGCAGCCCCAGCATTTT
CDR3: CASRGTAAGQPQHF

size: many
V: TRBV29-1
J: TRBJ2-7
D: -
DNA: TGCAGCGTCGGGGACCATGGGAACTACGAGCAGTACTTC
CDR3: CSVGDHGNYEQYF

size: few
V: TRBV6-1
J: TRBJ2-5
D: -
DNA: TGTGCCAGCAGAAGAGCTTCGGGTCCGGAGACCCAGTACTTC
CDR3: CASRRASGPETQYF

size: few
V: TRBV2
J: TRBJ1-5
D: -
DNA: TGTGCCAGCAGCTGGGGAAGAGCTAGCAATCAGCCCCAGCATTTT
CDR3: CASSWGRASNQPQHF

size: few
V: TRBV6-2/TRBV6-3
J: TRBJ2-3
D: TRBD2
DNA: TGTGCCATTACCGGGACTAGCGGGAGGGCCGTGGGAGATACGCAGTATTTT
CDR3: CAITGTSGRAVGDTQYF

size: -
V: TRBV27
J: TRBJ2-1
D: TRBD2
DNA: TGTGCCAGCAGTGATCTAGCGGGAGGTTGGGATGAGCAGTTCTTC
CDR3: CASSDLAGGWDEQFF

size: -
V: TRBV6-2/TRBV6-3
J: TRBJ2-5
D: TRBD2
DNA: TGTGCCAGCAGGCCTCTCGGACTAGCGATAATCTTCGGGGAGACCCAGTACTTC
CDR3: CASRPLGLAIIFGETQYF

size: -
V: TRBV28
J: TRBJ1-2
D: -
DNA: TGTGCCAGCAGTTTAATCGGGGGCCTAGCCAGGGGCTACACCTTC
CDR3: CASSLIGGLARGYTF

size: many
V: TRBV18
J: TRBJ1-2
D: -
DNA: TGTGCCAGCTCACCCGACGGGACCGAAGTTGGCTACACCTTC
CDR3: CASSPDGTEVGYTF

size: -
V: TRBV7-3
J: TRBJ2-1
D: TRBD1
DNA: TGTGCCAGCAGCCAAATACCGGGACAGGCGAGGCAGTTCTTC
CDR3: CASSQIPGQARQFF

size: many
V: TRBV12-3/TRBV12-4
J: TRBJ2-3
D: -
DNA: TGTGCCAGCAGTCCGCGAAACCGAGCTAGCACAGATACGCAGTATTTT
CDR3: CASSPRNRASTDTQYF

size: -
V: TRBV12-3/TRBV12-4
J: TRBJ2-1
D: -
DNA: TGTGCCAGCAGTTTAGACTACAATGTGCAGTTCTTC
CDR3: CASSLDYNVQFF

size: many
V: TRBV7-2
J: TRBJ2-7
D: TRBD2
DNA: TGTGCCAGCAGCCCACGGGTAGTAGCGGGAACCTACGAGCAGTACTTC
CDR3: CASSPRVVAGTYEQYF

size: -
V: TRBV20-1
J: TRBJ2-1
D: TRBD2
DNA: TGCAGTGCTAGTTCTCTAACTAGCGGGAGGGCCAGCATTTGGGATGAGCAGTTCTTC
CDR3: CSASSLTSGRASIWDEQFF

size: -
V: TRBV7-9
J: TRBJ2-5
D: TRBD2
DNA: TGTGCCAGCAGCCCCATACGACTAGCGGGAGCCCACCAAGAGACCCAGTACTTC
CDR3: CASSPIRLAGAHQETQYF

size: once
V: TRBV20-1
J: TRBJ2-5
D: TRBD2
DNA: TGCAGTGCCGGTAGCGGACTAGCGGACCAAGAGACCCAGTACTTC
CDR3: CSAGSGLADQETQYF

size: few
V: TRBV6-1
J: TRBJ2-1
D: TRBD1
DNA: TGTGCCAGCAGCCTGGGGACAGCCACGTACTCCTACAATGAGCAGTTCTTC
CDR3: CASSLGTATYSYNEQFF

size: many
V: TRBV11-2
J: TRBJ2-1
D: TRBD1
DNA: TGTGCCAGCAGCTGGAGTCCGGGACAGAGAAACAATGAGCAGTTCTTC
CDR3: CASSWSPGQRNNEQFF

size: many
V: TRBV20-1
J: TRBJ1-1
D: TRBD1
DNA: TGCAGTGCTAGAGATATGGGGACAGGGAGGGTTCAGATGAACACTGAAGCTTTCTTT
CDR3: CSARDMGTGRVQMNTEAFF

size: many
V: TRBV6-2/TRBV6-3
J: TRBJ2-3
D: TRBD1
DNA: TGTGCCAGCAGTGAAGTTTTGCCGGGGACAGGCACAGATACGCAGTATTTT
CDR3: CASSEVLPGTGTDTQYF

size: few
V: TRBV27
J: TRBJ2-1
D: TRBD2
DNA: TGTGCCAGCAGTTACTCGACTCCGGGAGGCGGGTACAATGAGCAGTTCTTC
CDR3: CASSYSTPGGGYNEQFF

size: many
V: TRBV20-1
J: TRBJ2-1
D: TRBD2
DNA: TGCAGTGCTACTATCGCGACTAGCGGTTACAATGAGCAGTTCTTC
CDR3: CSATIATSGYNEQFF

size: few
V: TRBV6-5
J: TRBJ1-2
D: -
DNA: TGTGCCAGCAGTTACCTGAGGACAGATACTTATGGCTACACCTTC
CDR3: CASSYLRTDTYGYTF

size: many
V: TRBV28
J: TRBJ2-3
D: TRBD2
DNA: TGTGCCAGCAGTCCCCGGACTAGCGGACGCACAGATACGCAGTATTTT
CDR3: CASSPRTSGRTDTQYF

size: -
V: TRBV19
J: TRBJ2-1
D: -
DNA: TGTGCCAGTGGGGACTGGAGCTCCTACAATGAGCAGTTCTTC
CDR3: CASGDWSSYNEQFF

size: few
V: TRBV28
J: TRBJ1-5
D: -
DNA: TGTGCCAGCAGGGACTCCGGGGCAGGGGCGGATCAGCCCCAGCATTTT
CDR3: CASRDSGAGADQPQHF

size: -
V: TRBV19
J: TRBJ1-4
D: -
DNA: TGTGCCAGTAGTACGAACAGGGAACATGAAAAACTGTTTTTT
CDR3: CASSTNREHEKLFF

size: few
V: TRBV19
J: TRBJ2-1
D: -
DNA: TGTGCCACTACCCGGGACCCGGGGCATGGGCATGAGCAGTTCTTC
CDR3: CATTRDPGHGHEQFF

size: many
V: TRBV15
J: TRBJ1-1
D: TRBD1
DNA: TGTGCCACCAGCAGAGATCCCGGCAGGGGGCTCGACACTGAAGCTTTCTTT
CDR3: CATSRDPGRGLDTEAFF

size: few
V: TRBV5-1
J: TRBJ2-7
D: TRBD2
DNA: TGCGCCAGCAGCTTCGAGGGACTAGCGGGAGAAGAGCAGTACTTC
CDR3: CASSFEGLAGEEQYF

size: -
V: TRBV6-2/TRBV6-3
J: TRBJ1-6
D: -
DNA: TGTGCCAGCAGTTACTCCAGCTCCTATAATTCACCCCTCCACTTT
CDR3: CASSYSSSYNSPLHF

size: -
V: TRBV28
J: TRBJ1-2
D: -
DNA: TGTGCCAGCAGTATCAGGGACGGCTATGGCTACACCTTC
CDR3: CASSIRDGYGYTF